Sequencing of this T cell receptor (beta chain) was carried out in a study of blood T cells in healthy people across ages. Then a second PCR, running roughly 7 to 12 cycles, was carried out with a sample-barcoded 5' primer and a J-beta primer mix. TCRdb redid the calling of the 5' RACE reads with MiXCR, one entry per CDR3 protein. The sample lists roughly 1,800,000 distinct CDR3 sequences; less than 50% were seen once. About this clonotype: Its cognate antigen is unknown.

With 0 bases clipped from V and 7 bases from J, the junction kept 13 bases outside the gene matches. The germline V gene has CDR1 SGHRS and CDR2 YFSETQ. The CDR3 totals 18 residues. Regarding the study as a whole: With age, beta diversity per million T cells declined roughly linearly, significantly by 40.

J is TRBJ1-6 and V is TRBV5-1, with 7 bases matching TRBD1. The sequencing input was blood. This TCR came from a woman aged 40-49 years in good health. For the CDR3, the DNA is TGCGCCAGCAGCTTGGGGCAAAGGCGGACAGGCGACAATTCACCCCTCCACTTT. This translates into CASSLGQRRTGDNSPLHF.